This paragraph reports one TCR beta chain. The antigen is unknown. With a J-beta primer mix and a sample-barcoded 5' primer, a second PCR ran about 7 to 12 cycles. TCRdb fed the 5' RACE reads into MiXCR, producing one record per CDR3 protein. The sample records more than 700,000 distinct CDR3 sequences, less than 70% being singletons. These data are taken from a study of blood T cells in healthy people across ages. Study conclusions and caveats: Not knowing donor CMV status may have confounded expanded clonotype changes.

PBMCs numbering at least 6.5 million were isolated per sample. RNA extraction gave at least 5 micrograms of total RNA per sample. This CDR3 is built from 12 residues. V gave up 4 bases and J gave up 8 bases; unmatched junction bases: 2. The chain carries TRBV12-3 or TRBV12-4 and TRBJ2-1; 7 nucleotides line up with TRBD1. The source material was blood. The TCR comes from an older man in good health. CDR3 sequence (DNA): TGTGCCAGCAGTTCTCAGGGGGATGAGCAGTTCTTC. It yields the protein CASSSQGDEQFF.